These T cell receptor beta chains were read from a single sample in a study of T cell repertoires in ileal Crohn's disease. Assay used: immunoSEQ multiplex PCR; TCRdb lists only in-frame clones, some missing. In the table there are about 6,900 clones, nearly 85% of which are singletons. Material for sequencing was ileal tissue. The receptors here all came from an adult with Crohn's disease. Each CDR3 is given with its conserved first and last residue.

V	J	CDR3
TRBV6-4	TRBJ2-3	CASSASGSPDTQYF
TRBV19	TRBJ2-7	CASSMSGGGIYEQYF
TRBV2	TRBJ2-1	CASSEPGRGAYNEQFF
TRBV19	TRBJ1-1	CASKLYQGEAFF
TRBV28	TRBJ2-2	CASSLTYSGELFF
TRBV6-6	TRBJ1-5	CASSQPLQPQHF
TRBV18	TRBJ1-4	CASSPLGQTNEKLFF
TRBV4-1	TRBJ1-2	CASSQDFGERPLYGYTF
TRBV6-1	TRBJ2-3	CASSEGDGSGSDTQYF
TRBV6-4	TRBJ2-2	CASSERTGDAGELFF
TRBV19	TRBJ2-3	CASSIGGGSTDTQYF
TRBV28	TRBJ2-1	CASSLRGYNEQFF
TRBV7-9	TRBJ1-4	CASSLARAAATNEKLFF
TRBV6-1	TRBJ2-5	CASSDGSGAETQYF
TRBV15	TRBJ2-4	CATSRDPTSGRTWAKNIQYF
TRBV27	TRBJ2-7	CASSLGQFYEQYF
TRBV7-2	TRBJ2-3	CASSLKAGDTQYF
TRBV5-4	TRBJ1-2	CATRGGNRVFYGYTF
TRBV6-6	TRBJ1-1	CASSSIRDRGGTEAFF
TRBV28	TRBJ2-7	CASSLPGFGQYF
TRBV5-1	TRBJ2-5	CASSSDPGGETQYF
TRBV30	TRBJ2-2	CAWRRGANTGELFF
TRBV18	TRBJ1-2	CASSPNRGASDYGYTF
TRBV27	TRBJ2-2	CASKTGPNTGELFF
TRBV5-6	TRBJ2-3	CASSRAGGVTDTQYF
TRBV15	TRBJ2-3	CATSGNPGLSTDTQYF
TRBV6-1	TRBJ2-7	CASSEAESYEQYF
TRBV5-1	TRBJ2-2	CASSLGFGSGTGELFF
TRBV18	TRBJ1-1	CASLTGALTEAFF
TRBV10-2	TRBJ2-1	CASSFSEYNEQFF
TRBV30	TRBJ1-5	CAWSPGTGRPQHF
TRBV5-6	TRBJ1-2	CASSLFGDREIYGYTF
TRBV6-5	TRBJ2-5	CASSYGLERETQYF
TRBV28	TRBJ2-1	CASSSGSSYNEQFF
TRBV7-9	TRBJ2-3	CASSAGTTDTQYF
TRBV27	TRBJ2-1	CASRGQSYYDEQFF
TRBV30	TRBJ2-1	CAWSVLVYPDEQFF
TRBV4-3	TRBJ1-3	CASSEREFRPGNTIYF
TRBV7-6	TRBJ1-4	CASSPATGGTNEKLFF
TRBV30	TRBJ2-7	CASGTGMGYEQYF
TRBV15	TRBJ1-1	CATSRVPGGQPWRTEAFF
TRBV5-1	TRBJ1-2	CASQEPGQDFYGYTF
TRBV4-1	TRBJ2-1	CASSQVGLAGEQFF
TRBV10-3	TRBJ2-7	CAISEGTSGSSYEQYF
TRBV7-6	TRBJ2-2	CASSQSATGGSTGELFF
TRBV7-8	TRBJ2-7	CASSFTSGGSYEQYF
TRBV5-4	TRBJ2-5	CASSNRGTAKETQYF
TRBV25-1	TRBJ2-7	CASSKAGAGDYEQYF
TRBV28	TRBJ2-3	CASSLSGTNTQYF
TRBV15	TRBJ1-5	CATSRGGGGAQHF
TRBV6-6	TRBJ1-2	CASNTGVFYGYTF
TRBV2	TRBJ2-2	CASRATGELFF
TRBV5-1	TRBJ2-3	CASSLGLAATDTQYF